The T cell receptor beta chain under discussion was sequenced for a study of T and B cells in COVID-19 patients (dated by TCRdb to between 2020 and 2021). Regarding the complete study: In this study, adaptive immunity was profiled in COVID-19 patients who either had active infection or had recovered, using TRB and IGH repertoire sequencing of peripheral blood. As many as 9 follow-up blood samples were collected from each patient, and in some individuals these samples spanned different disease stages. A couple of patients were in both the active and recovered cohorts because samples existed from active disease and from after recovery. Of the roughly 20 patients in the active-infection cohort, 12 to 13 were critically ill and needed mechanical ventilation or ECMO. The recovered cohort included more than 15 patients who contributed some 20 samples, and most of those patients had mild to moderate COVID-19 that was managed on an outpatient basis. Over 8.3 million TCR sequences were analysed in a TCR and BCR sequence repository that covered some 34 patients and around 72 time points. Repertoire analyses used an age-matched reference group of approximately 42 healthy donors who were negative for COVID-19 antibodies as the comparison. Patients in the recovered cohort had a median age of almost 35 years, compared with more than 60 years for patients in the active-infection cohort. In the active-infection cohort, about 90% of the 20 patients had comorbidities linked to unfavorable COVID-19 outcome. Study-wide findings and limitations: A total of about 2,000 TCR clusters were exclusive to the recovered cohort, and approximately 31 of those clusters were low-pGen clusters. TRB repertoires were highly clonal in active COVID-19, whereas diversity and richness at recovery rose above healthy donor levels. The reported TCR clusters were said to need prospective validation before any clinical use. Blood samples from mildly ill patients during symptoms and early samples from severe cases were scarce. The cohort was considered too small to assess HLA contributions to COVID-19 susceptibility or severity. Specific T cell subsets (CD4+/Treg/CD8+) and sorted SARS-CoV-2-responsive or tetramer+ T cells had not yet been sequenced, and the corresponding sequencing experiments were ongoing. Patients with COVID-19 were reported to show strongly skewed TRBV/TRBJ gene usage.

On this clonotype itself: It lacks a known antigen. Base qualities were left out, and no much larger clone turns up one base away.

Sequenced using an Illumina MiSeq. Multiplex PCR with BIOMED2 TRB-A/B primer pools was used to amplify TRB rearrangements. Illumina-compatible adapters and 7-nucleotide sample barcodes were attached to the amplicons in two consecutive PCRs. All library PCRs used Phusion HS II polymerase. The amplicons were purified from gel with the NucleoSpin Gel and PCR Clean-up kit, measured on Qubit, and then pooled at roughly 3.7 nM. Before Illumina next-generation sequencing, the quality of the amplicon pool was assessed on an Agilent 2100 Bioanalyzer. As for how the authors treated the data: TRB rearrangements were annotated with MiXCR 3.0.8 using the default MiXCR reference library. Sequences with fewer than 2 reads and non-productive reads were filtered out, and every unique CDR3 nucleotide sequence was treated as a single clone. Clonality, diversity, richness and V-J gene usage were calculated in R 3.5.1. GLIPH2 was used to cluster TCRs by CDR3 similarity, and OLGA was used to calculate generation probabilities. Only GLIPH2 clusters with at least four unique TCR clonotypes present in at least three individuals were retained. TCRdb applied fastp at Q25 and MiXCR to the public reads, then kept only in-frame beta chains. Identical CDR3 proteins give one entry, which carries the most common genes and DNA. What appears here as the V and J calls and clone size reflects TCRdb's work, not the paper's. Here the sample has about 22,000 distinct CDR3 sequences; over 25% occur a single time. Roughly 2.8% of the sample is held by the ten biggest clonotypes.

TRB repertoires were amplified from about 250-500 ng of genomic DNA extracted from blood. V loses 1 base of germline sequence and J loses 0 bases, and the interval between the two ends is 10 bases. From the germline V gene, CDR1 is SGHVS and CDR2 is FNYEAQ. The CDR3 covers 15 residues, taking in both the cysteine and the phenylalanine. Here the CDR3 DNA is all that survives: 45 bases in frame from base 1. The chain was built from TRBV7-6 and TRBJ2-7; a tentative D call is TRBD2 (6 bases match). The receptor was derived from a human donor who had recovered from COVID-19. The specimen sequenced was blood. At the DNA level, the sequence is TGTGCCAGCAGCTTAGTCCGGGGGACCTCCTACGAGCAGTACTTC. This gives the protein CASSLVRGTSYEQYF.